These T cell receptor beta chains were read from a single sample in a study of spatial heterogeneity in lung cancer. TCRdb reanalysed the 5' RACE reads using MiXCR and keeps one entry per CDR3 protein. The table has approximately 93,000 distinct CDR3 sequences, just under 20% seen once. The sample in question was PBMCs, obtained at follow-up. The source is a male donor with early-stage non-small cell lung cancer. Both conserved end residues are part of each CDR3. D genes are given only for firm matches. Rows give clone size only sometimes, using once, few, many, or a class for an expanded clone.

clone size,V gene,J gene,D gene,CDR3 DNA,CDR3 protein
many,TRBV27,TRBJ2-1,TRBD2,TGTGCCAGCAGTTACAAGGCAGGGACTAGCGGGTCCAATGAGCAGTTCTTC,CASSYKAGTSGSNEQFF
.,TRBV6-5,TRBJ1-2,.,TGTGCCAGCAGCCCCACCTCAGAGGGCTATGGCTACACCTTC,CASSPTSEGYGYTF
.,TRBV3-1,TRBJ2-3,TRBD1,TGTGCCAGCAGAAACCAGGACAGGGCAGATACGCAGTATTTT,CASRNQDRADTQYF
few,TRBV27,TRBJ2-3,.,TGTGCCAGCAGTTTAGAAAGAGAGGACACAGATACGCAGTATTTT,CASSLEREDTDTQYF
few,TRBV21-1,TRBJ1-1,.,TGTGCCAGCAGCAAAGTCGGTAGTAGGCAGGGGGCAATGGGTTTGACTGAAGCTTTCTTT,CASSKVGSRQGAMGLTEAFF
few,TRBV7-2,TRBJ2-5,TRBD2,TGTGCCAGCAGCTTATTAAGGACTAGCGGGAGGGCCTCGGAAGAGACCCAGTACTTC,CASSLLRTSGRASEETQYF
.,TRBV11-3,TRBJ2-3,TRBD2,TGTGCCAGCAGCTTTTCTAGCGGAAGCACAGATACGCAGTATTTT,CASSFSSGSTDTQYF
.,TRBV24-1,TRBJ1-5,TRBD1,TGTGCCACCAGTGACCCCCGACAGGGAGGCAATCAGCCCCAGCATTTT,CATSDPRQGGNQPQHF
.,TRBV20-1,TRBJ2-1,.,TGCAGTGCTTTAAGACAAGGCAGCTACAATGAGCAGTTCTTC,CSALRQGSYNEQFF
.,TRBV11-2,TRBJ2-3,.,TGTGCCAGCAGCTTAGGAGGTCCAGATACGCAGTATTTT,CASSLGGPDTQYF
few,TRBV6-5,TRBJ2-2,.,TGTGCCAGCAGTACATTCGGACCCGCAACCGGGGAGCTGTTTTTT,CASSTFGPATGELFF
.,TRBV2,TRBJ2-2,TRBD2,TGTGCCAGCAGACTCCTAGCGGGAGATCGCACCGGGGAGCTGTTTTTT,CASRLLAGDRTGELFF
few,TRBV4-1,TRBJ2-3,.,TGCGCCAGCAGCCAAGAGGGCTCGCGCACAGATACGCAGTATTTT,CASSQEGSRTDTQYF
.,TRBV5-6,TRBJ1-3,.,TGTGCCAGCAGCATTGGGACGGACTCTGGAAACACCATATATTTT,CASSIGTDSGNTIYF
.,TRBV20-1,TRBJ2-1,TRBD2,TGCAGTGCTCTCCAGCGGCGGGAGGGCCATGAGCAGTTCTTC,CSALQRREGHEQFF
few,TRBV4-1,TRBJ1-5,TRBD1,TGCGCCAGCAGCCAATACCGAGACAGGGGCAATCAGCCCCAGCATTTT,CASSQYRDRGNQPQHF
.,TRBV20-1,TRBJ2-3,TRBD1,TGCAGTGCTTTTCGGACAGGCGGAGATACGCAGTATTTT,CSAFRTGGDTQYF
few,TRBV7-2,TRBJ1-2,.,TGTGCCAGCAGCTTTGTTTCGCAAGTTAACTATGGCTACACCTTC,CASSFVSQVNYGYTF
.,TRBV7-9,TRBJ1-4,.,TGTGCCAGCAGCTCAAAATTAGGACAGAGGAATGAAAAACTGTTTTTT,CASSSKLGQRNEKLFF
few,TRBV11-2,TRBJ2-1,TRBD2,TGTGCCAGCAACTCAATCCAGGGACTATACAATGAGCAGTTCTTC,CASNSIQGLYNEQFF
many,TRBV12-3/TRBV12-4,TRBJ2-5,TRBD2,TGTGCCAGCAGTTCGGGACTAGCGGGAGAGACCCAGTACTTC,CASSSGLAGETQYF
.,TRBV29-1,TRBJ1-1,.,TGCAGCGTTGCGTGGAGGGTGAACACTGAAGCTTTCTTT,CSVAWRVNTEAFF
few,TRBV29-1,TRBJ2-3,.,TGCAGCGTTGGCGGAGATACGCAGTATTTT,CSVGGDTQYF
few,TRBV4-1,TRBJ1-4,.,TGCGCCAGCAGCCAAGATTTATTTGGAACTAATGAAAAACTGTTTTTT,CASSQDLFGTNEKLFF
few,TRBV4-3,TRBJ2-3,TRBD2,TGCGCCAGCAGCCAAGGACTAGCGGGGGGACTTAGCACAGATACGCAGTATTTT,CASSQGLAGGLSTDTQYF
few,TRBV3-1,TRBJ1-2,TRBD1,TGTGCCAGCAGCCAGAGGACAGGGCTGATCTATGGCTACACCTTC,CASSQRTGLIYGYTF
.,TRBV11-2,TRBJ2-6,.,TGTGCCAGCAGCCCCGATTGGGGGGGGGCCAACGTCCTGACTTTC,CASSPDWGGANVLTF
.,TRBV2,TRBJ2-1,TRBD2,TGTGCCAGCAGTGAGGAAGAACTAGCGGGAGGCAATGAGCAGTTCTTC,CASSEEELAGGNEQFF
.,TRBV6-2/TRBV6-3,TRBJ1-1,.,TGTGCCAGCAGCCGCCCGGCATCGGGCAGGGGTACTGAAGCTTTCTTT,CASSRPASGRGTEAFF
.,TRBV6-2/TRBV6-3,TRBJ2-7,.,TGTGCCAGCAGTTACCCGGCTCCCCCCTACGAGCAGTACTTC,CASSYPAPPYEQYF
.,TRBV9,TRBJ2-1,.,TGTGCCAGCAGCGTAGCTCCAGGGACGGTGTACAATGAGCAGTTCTTC,CASSVAPGTVYNEQFF
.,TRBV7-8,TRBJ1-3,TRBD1,TGTGCCAGCAGAGAGGACAGGGATGGAAACACCATATATTTT,CASREDRDGNTIYF
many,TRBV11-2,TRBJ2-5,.,TGTGCCAGCAGCTTAGAGGTAGAGACCCAGTACTTC,CASSLEVETQYF
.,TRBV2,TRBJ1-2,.,TGTGCCTCCTCGATCAGGGGTTATGGCTACACCTTC,CASSIRGYGYTF
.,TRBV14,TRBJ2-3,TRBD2,TGTGCCAGCAGCCGCCGAGCGGGGTCTAGCACAGATACGCAGTATTTT,CASSRRAGSSTDTQYF
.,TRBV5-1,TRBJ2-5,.,TGCGCCACCACGAACCGAGAGCCCAGTCAAGAGACCCAGTACTTC,CATTNREPSQETQYF
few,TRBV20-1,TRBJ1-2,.,TGCAGTGCTAGAGGTGGGATTTCGGATGGCTACACCTTC,CSARGGISDGYTF
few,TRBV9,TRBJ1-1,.,TGTGCCAGCAGCGTAGGGGCAGACATGAACACTGAAGCTTTCTTT,CASSVGADMNTEAFF
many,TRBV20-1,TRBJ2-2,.,TGCAGTGCTAGAGATCGGGCACAGAATGCCGCCGGGGAGCTGTTTTTT,CSARDRAQNAAGELFF
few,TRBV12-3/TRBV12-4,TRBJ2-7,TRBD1,TGTGCCAGCAGTTACTGGGGACAGGGGGCGTACGAGCAGTACTTC,CASSYWGQGAYEQYF
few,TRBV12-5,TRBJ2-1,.,TGTGCTAGTGGTTTGGGTGAGCAGTTCTTC,CASGLGEQFF
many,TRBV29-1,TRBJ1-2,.,TGCAGCGTTGAAGCGTTAGGGCAGGACCACTATGGCTACACCTTC,CSVEALGQDHYGYTF
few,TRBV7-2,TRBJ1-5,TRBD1,TGTGCCAGCAGCTTGACCGGGACAGGGCCTCAGCCCCAGCATTTT,CASSLTGTGPQPQHF
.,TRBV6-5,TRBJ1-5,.,TGTGCCAGCAGTTACTCGAGCAATCAGCCCCAGCATTTT,CASSYSSNQPQHF
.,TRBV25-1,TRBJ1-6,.,TGTGCCAGCAAGGGTTCCTATAATTCACCCCTCCACTTT,CASKGSYNSPLHF
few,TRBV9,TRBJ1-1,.,TGTGCCAGCAGCGTAGGAGGGTCGGCCACTGAAGCTTTCTTT,CASSVGGSATEAFF
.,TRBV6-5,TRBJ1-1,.,TGTGCCAGCAGTTCCGGAGGGGATGAGAACACTGAAGCTTTCTTT,CASSSGGDENTEAFF
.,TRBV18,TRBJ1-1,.,TGTGCCAGTCGCTCCGGGGAGAACACTGAAGCTTTCTTT,CASRSGENTEAFF
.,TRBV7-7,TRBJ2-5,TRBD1,TGTGCCAGCAGTCACAAGGGGGCAGGGGAGACCCAGTACTTC,CASSHKGAGETQYF